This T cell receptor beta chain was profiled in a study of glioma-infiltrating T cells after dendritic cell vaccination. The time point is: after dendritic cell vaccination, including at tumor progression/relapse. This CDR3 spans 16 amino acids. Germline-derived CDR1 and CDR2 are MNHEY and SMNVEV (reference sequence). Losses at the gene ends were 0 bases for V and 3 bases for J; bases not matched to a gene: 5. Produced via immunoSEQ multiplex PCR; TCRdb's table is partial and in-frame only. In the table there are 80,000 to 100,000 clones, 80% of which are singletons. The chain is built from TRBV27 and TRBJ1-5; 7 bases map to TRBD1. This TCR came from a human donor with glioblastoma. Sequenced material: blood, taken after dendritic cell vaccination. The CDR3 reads CASSLSLGQANQPQHF. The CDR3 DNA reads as TGTGCCAGCAGTTTATCCTTAGGACAGGCCAATCAGCCCCAGCATTTT.